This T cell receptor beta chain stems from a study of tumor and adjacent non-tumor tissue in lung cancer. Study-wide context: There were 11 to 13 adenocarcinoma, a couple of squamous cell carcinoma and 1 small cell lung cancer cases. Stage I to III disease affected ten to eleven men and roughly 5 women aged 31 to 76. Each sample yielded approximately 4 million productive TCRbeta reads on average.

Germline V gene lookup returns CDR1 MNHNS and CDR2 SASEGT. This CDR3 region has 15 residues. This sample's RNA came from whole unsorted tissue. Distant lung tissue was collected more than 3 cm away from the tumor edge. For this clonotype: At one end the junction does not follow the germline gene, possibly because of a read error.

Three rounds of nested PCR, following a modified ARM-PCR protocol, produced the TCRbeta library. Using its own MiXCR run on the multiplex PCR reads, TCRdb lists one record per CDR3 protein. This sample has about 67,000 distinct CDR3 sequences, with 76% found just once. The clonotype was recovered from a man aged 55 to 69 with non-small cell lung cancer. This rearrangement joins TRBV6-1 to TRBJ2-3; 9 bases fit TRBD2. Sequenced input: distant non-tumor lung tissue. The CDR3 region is CTSRPSGGGADTQYF. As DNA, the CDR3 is TGTACCAGCAGACCTTCGGGCGGGGGGGCAGATACGCAGTATTTT.